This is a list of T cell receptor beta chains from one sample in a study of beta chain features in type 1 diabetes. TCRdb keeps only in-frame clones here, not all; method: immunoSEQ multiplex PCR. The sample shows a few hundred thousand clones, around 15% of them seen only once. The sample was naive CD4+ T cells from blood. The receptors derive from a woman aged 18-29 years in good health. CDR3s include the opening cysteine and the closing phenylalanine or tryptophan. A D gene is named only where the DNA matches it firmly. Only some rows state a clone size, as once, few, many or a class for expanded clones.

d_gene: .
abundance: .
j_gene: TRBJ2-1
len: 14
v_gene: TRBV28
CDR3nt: TGTGCCAGCAGTCTCGGCGAGGGATACAATGAGCAGTTCTTC
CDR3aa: CASSLGEGYNEQFF

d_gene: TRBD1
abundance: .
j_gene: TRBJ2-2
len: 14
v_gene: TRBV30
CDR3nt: TGTGCCTGGGAGTTCAGACAGGGTACCGGGGAGCTGTTTTTT
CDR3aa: CAWEFRQGTGELFF

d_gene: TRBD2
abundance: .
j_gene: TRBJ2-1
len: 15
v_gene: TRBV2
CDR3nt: TGTGCCAGCATAATGGAGCGACTAGCGGGGGATGAGCAGTTCTTC
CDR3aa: CASIMERLAGDEQFF

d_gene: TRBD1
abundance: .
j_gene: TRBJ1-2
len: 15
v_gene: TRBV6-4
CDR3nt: TGTGCCAGCAGTGCCCAGGACAGGGACGTTGATGGCTACACCTTC
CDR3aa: CASSAQDRDVDGYTF

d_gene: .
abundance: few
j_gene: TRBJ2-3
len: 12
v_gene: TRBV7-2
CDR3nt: TGTGCCAGCAGCCCTACCAGGGATACGCAGTATTTT
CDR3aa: CASSPTRDTQYF

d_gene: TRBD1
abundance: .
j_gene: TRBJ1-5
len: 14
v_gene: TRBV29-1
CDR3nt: TGCAGCGTCGCGACAACAGGGGGCAATCAGCCCCAGCATTTT
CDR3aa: CSVATTGGNQPQHF

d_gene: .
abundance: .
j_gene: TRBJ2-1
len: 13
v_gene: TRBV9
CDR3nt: TGTGCCAGCAGCCCTCACCGGGACAATGAGCAGTTCTTC
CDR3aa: CASSPHRDNEQFF

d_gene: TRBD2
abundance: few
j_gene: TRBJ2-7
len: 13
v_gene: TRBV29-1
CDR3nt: TGCAGCGCGGGGACTAGCGCTTTATACGAGCAGTACTTC
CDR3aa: CSAGTSALYEQYF

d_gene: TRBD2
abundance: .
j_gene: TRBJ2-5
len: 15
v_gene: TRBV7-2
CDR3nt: TGTGCCAGCAGCCTCTTAGCGGGGTACCAAGAGACCCAGTACTTC
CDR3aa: CASSLLAGYQETQYF

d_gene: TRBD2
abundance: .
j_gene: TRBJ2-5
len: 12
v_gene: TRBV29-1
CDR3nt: TGCAGCGTAGGACTAGCTGGGGAGACCCAGTACTTC
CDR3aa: CSVGLAGETQYF

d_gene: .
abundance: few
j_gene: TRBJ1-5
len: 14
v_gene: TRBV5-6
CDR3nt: TGTGCCAGCAGCTCGGGGTATCCCAATCAGCCCCAGCATTTT
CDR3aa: CASSSGYPNQPQHF

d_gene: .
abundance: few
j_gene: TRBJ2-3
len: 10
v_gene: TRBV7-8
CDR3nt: TGTGCCCTAAGACAAGATACGCAGTATTTT
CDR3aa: CALRQDTQYF

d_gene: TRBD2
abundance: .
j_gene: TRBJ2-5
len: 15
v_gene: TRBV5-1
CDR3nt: TGCGCCAGCAGACTAGCGGGAGGGTCTGAGGAGACCCAGTACTTC
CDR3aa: CASRLAGGSEETQYF

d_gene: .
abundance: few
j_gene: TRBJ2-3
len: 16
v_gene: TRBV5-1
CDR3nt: TGCGCCAGCAGCAATAACCCACGGGTCCGCACAGATACGCAGTATTTT
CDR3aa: CASSNNPRVRTDTQYF

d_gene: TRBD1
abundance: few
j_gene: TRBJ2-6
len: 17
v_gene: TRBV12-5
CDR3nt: TGTGCTAGTGGCCCATCGGACAGGGGTACGGGGGCCAACGTCCTGACTTTC
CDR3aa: CASGPSDRGTGANVLTF

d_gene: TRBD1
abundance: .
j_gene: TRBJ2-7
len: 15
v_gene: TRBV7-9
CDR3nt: TGTGCCAGCAGCTTAGCACTGGGACAGGGACCCGAGCAGTACTTC
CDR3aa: CASSLALGQGPEQYF

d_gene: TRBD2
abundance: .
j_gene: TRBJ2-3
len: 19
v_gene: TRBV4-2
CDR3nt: TGTGCCAGCAGCCAAGTGTCGAGTAGCGGGGGCCTCAGCACAGATACGCAGTATTTT
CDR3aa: CASSQVSSSGGLSTDTQYF

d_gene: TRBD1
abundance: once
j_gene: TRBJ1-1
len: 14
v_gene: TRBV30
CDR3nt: TGTGCCTGGAGTGGGACAGGGAGGTACACTGAAGCTTTCTTT
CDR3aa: CAWSGTGRYTEAFF

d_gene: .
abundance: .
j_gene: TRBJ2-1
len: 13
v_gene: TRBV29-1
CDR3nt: TGCAGCGTTGAGAACAGTATCTACAATGAGCAGTTCTTC
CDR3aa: CSVENSIYNEQFF

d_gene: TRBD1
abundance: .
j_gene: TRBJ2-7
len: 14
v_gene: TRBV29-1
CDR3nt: TGCAGCGTTGAAACGCGACAGGGGGCGTCCGAGCAGTACTTC
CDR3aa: CSVETRQGASEQYF

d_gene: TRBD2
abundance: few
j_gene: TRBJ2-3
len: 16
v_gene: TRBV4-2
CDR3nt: TGTGCCAGCACCAGGACTAGCGGGACTGGGGCCGGTACGCAGTATTTT
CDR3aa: CASTRTSGTGAGTQYF

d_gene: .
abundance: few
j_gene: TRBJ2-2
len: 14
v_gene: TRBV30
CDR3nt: TGTGCCTGGAGTAGGAGGGGTGGGACCGGGGAGCTGTTTTTT
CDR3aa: CAWSRRGGTGELFF

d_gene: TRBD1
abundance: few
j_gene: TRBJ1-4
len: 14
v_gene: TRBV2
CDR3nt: TGTGCCAGCAGGGCGAGCAGGGGGCGAGAAAAACTGTTTTTT
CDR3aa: CASRASRGREKLFF

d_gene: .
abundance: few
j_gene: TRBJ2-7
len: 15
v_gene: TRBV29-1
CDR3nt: TGCAGCGTTGCCCCCGGGACAAGCAGCACCTACGAGCAGTACTTC
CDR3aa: CSVAPGTSSTYEQYF

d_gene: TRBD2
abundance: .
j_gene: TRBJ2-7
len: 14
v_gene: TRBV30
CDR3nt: TGTGCCTGGAGTCTAGCGGGACAAGCGGTGGAGCAGTACTTC
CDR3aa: CAWSLAGQAVEQYF

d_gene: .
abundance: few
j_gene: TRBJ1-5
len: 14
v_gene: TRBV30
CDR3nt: TGTGCCTGGTCCCACGGAGACTGGAAGCAGCCCCAGCATTTT
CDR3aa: CAWSHGDWKQPQHF

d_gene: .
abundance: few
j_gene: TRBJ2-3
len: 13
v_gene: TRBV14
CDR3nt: TGTGCCAGCAGCCAAGGGCGTCAGGGTACGCAGTATTTT
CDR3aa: CASSQGRQGTQYF

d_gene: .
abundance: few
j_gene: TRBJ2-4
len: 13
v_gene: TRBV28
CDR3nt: TGTGCCAGCAGGACTTCTCCTGAAAACATTCAGTACTTC
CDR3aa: CASRTSPENIQYF